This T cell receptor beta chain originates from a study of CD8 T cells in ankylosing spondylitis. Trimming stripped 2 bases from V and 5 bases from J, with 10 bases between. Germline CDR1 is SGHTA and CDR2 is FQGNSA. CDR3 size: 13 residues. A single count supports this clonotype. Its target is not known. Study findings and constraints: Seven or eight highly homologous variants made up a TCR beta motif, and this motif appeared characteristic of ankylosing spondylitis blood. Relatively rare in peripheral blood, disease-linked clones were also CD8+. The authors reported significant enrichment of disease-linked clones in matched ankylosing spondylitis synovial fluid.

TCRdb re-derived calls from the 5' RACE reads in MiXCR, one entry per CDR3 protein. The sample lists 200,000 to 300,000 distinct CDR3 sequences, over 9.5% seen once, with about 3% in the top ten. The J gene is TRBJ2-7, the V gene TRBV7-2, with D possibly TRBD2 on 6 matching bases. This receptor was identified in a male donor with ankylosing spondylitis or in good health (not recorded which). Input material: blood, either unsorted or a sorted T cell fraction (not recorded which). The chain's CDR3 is CASSLCGVHEQYF. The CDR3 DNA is TGTGCCAGCAGCTTATGCGGGGTCCACGAGCAGTACTTC.